These 27 T cell receptor beta chains originate from one sample sequenced in a study of blood T cell repertoires in COVID-19. Data came from immunoSEQ multiplex PCR; TCRdb stores just in-frame clones and leaves some out. The repertoire holds some 390,000 clones, with around 87% as singletons. The sequencing sample was made of peripheral blood. Receptors were obtained from a woman aged 60-70 years with COVID-19, enrolled during active disease.

This clone was detected only once. This rearrangement joins TRBV28 to TRBJ2-3, with 8 bases matching TRBD2. The CDR3 is 16 residues long. Germline V gene sequence: CDR1 MDHEN, CDR2 SYDVKM. The J segment lost 2 bases and the V segment lost 8 bases, leaving 12 bases of the junction unmatched. Written as DNA, the CDR3 is TGTGCCAGCCCTCCGAGCGAGCGGGGGAACACAGATACGCAGTATTTT. Translating gives CASPPSERGNTDTQYF.

The CDR3 DNA reads TGTGCCAGCAGCCCACAGGGGACCTACGAGCAGTACTTC. It specifies CASSPQGTYEQYF. The gene calls are TRBV5-4 and TRBJ2-7; 7 nucleotides line up with TRBD1. The junction had 3 bases not matched to a gene; V was cut back by 4 bases and J by 2 bases. The CDR3 spans 13 residues. Germline V gives CDR1 SGHNT, CDR2 YYREEE (reference sequence).

This sequence joins TRBV11-3 and TRBJ2-1; 7 bases match TRBD1. The CDR3 consists of 15 residues. Losses at the gene ends were 1 base for V and 2 bases for J; bases not matched to a gene: 2. Per the germline V gene, CDR1 is SGHNT and CDR2 is YENEEA. The CDR3 nucleotides read TGTGCCAGCAGCTTAGGACAGGGCCCCTACAATGAGCAGTTCTTC. This gives the protein CASSLGQGPYNEQFF.

The J gene is TRBJ2-1, the V gene TRBV7-2; possibly TRBD2 for D (6 bases). CDR3 length: 13 amino acids. V shed 5 bases and J shed 8 bases, with 13 bases lying between them. Germline CDR1 SGHTA, CDR2 FQGNSA. This chain's CDR3 is CASSQRSGDEQFF. The CDR3, as DNA: TGTGCCAGCAGCCAGCGATCGGGAGATGAGCAGTTCTTC. The entire variable domain, with the rest obtained from reference TRBV7-2 and TRBJ2-1, is as follows: GAGVSQSPSNKVTEKGKDVELRCDPISGHTALYWYRQSLGQGLEFLIYFQGNSAPDKSGLPSDRFSAERTGGSVSTLTIQRTQQEDSAVYLCASSQRSGDEQFFGPGTRLTVL.

The chain couples TRBV28 to TRBJ1-4; unclear D gene. The CDR3 covers 15 residues. The V gene's germline CDR1 is MDHEN and CDR2 SYDVKM. The V end lost 3 bases, the J end lost 5 bases, and 13 bases lay between the germline ends. The CDR3 protein is CASSFLRGPNEKLFF. CDR3 DNA: TGTGCCAGCAGTTTTCTCCGAGGGCCGAATGAAAAACTGTTTTTT.

The V call is TRBV11-2, the J call TRBJ2-1; D may be TRBD2 (5 bases). The CDR3 contains 13 residues. The germline V gene has CDR1 SGHAT and CDR2 FQNNGV. Trimming removed 5 bases from V and 12 bases from J, with 17 bases in between. The CDR3 sequence: CASSPGLTRWQFF. Here the CDR3 DNA reads TGTGCCAGCAGCCCTGGACTCACGCGGTGGCAGTTCTTC.

The chain links TRBV5-1 to TRBJ1-4; D not resolved. This CDR3 is 15 amino acids long. Trimming removed 4 bases from V and 0 bases from J, with 10 bases in between. Germline-derived CDR1 and CDR2 are SGHRS and YFSETQ. The CDR3 region has the DNA TGCGCCAGCAGCCCAGGTAGTGCAACTAATGAAAAACTGTTTTTT. Residues: CASSPGSATNEKLFF.

This clone was counted only a few times. J is TRBJ1-4 and V is TRBV2; the D gene is possibly TRBD1 (6 bases). Trimming pared 3 bases from V and 0 bases from J, leaving 11 bases between. This CDR3 is 16 amino acids long. Germline V CDR1 and CDR2: SNHLY, FYNNEI. The CDR3 loop reads CASSEQGLATNEKLFF. DNA of the CDR3: TGTGCCAGCAGTGAGCAGGGGCTTGCAACTAATGAAAAACTGTTTTTT.

The chain links TRBV6-5 to TRBJ2-7, with TRBD1 matching over 8 bases. The CDR3 runs to 15 residues. J gave up 0 bases and V 8 bases, and 9 bases lay outside the gene matches. Germline loops: CDR1 MNHEY, CDR2 SVGAGI. CDR3 region: CASSHRDRSSYEQYF. Here the CDR3 DNA reads TGTGCCAGCTCCCATCGGGACAGGAGCTCCTACGAGCAGTACTTC.

This chain links TRBV18 with TRBJ1-2; D not resolved. The CDR3 sequence is 14 residues long. Germline assignment: CDR1 KGHSH and CDR2 LQKENI. Trimming took 4 bases from V and 8 from J, leaving 17 bases between them. CDR3 DNA: TGTGCCAGCTCACAGACGTCATACAGTGGGGGCTACACCTTC. Translating it yields CASSQTSYSGGYTF. Filled out from reference TRBV18 and TRBJ1-2, the complete variable domain reads NAGVMQNPRHLVRRRGQEARLRCSPMKGHSHVYWYRQLPEEGLKFMVYLQKENIIDESGMPKERFSAEFPKEGPSILRIQQVVRGDSAAYFCASSQTSYSGGYTFGSGTRLTVV.

This chain uses TRBV30 with TRBJ1-2; possibly TRBD1 for D (5 bases). The CDR3 has 14 residues. The germline gives CDR1 GTSNPN, CDR2 SVGIG (reference sequence). V lost 0 bases and J 5 bases, leaving 13 bases between the germline ends. This CDR3 is CAWSVPGRVYGYTF. The CDR3 bases are TGTGCCTGGAGTGTACCAGGGAGGGTTTATGGCTACACCTTC.

The chain couples TRBV6-5 to TRBJ2-5; maybe TRBD2 (6 bases). Germline-derived CDR1 and CDR2 are MNHEY and SVGAGI. The CDR3 is 14 amino acids. Trimming left V 2 bases short and J 5 bases short, with 12 bases between. CDR3 residues: CASSYGGAEETQYF. The CDR3 region has the DNA TGTGCCAGCAGTTACGGAGGGGCTGAGGAGACCCAGTACTTC.

The genes are TRBV2 and TRBJ2-3; possible D gene TRBD1, 6 bases. CDR1 SNHLY and CDR2 FYNNEI come from the germline V gene. V was trimmed by 0 bases and J by 0 bases, leaving 19 bases between them. This CDR3 region has 19 residues. In DNA, the CDR3 is TGTGCCAGCAGTGAAGCGCCAGCGACCGGGACATCTAGCACAGATACGCAGTATTTT. This gives the protein CASSEAPATGTSSTDTQYF. Full variable domain (remainder filled in from reference TRBV2 and TRBJ2-3): EPEVTQTPSHQVTQMGQEVILRCVPISNHLYFYWYRQILGQKVEFLVSFYNNEISEKSEIFDDQFSVERPDGSNFTLKIRSTKLEDSAMYFCASSEAPATGTSSTDTQYFGPGTRLTVL.

The rearrangement joins TRBV9 to TRBJ2-7, with 9 nucleotides matching TRBD1. CDR1 and CDR2 from the germline V gene are SGDLS and YYNGEE. CDR3 length equals 13 residues. The ends lost 3 bases at V and 6 bases at J; junction bases unmatched: 4. The CDR3 reads CASSAGTGSEQYF. The CDR3 region has the DNA TGTGCCAGCAGCGCCGGGACAGGGAGCGAGCAGTACTTC.

This chain links TRBV5-4 with TRBJ2-1; unclear D gene. From germline, CDR1 is SGHNT and CDR2 YYREEE (reference sequence). CDR3 length equals 13 residues. Between the trimmed V and J ends, which lost 4 bases and 3 bases, there was a span of 8 bases. The CDR3 DNA reads TGTGCCAGCAGCGGCCCCAACTACAATGAGCAGTTCTTC. Its translation: CASSGPNYNEQFF.

The CDR3 loop is CASGALPGQGNTEAFF. The CDR3, as DNA: TGTGCCAGCGGAGCCCTTCCCGGGCAGGGGAACACTGAAGCTTTCTTT. This chain connects TRBV28 to TRBJ1-1, with D tentatively TRBD1 (5 bases). This CDR3 comprises 16 residues. Trimming pared 8 bases from V and 1 base from J, leaving 20 bases between. Germline CDR1 reads MDHEN; CDR2 reads SYDVKM. Combining the CDR3 with reference TRBV28 and TRBJ1-1 gives the whole variable domain DVKVTQSSRYLVKRTGEKVFLECVQDMDHENMFWYRQDPGLGLRLIYFSYDVKMKEKGDIPEGYSVSREKKERFSLILESASTNQTSMYLCASGALPGQGNTEAFFGQGTRLTVV.

This sequence joins TRBV7-6 and TRBJ1-6; D gene unclear. V gave up 2 bases and J gave up 2 bases, with 10 bases separating them. This CDR3 comprises 16 residues. CDR1 SGHVS and CDR2 FNYEAQ come from the germline V gene. The CDR3 DNA follows: TGTGCCAGCAGCTTATCCGGGATAGCCTATAATTCACCCCTCCACTTT. The encoded protein is CASSLSGIAYNSPLHF.

The V call is TRBV7-9, the J call TRBJ2-1; the D gene is possibly TRBD1 (5 bases). Trimming removed 4 bases from V and 4 bases from J, with 17 bases in between. In germline, CDR1 is SEHNR, CDR2 FQNEAQ (reference sequence). The CDR3 totals 16 residues. CDR3 DNA: TGTGCCAGCAGCTCCCAGAGGCAGGGAATATACAATGAGCAGTTCTTC. Its translation is CASSSQRQGIYNEQFF.

The V and J genes are TRBV29-1 and TRBJ2-3; a weak D match, TRBD1 (5 bases). Germline V gene data show CDR1 as SQVTM and CDR2 as ANQGSEA. The CDR3 is 13 amino acids. V gave up 8 bases and J gave up 2 bases, with 14 bases separating them. CDR3 sequence reads: CSPRQLITDTQYF. The CDR3 nucleotides read TGCAGCCCACGACAGCTAATCACAGATACGCAGTATTTT.

The V gene is TRBV5-1, the J gene TRBJ1-1; 7 bases map to TRBD1. V trimming: 4 bases; J trimming: 4 bases; junction bases outside the gene matches: 4. The germline V gene has CDR1 SGHRS and CDR2 YFSETQ. CDR3 length: 13 amino acids. The CDR3 region is CASSQHRGTEAFF. CDR3 sequence (DNA): TGCGCCAGCAGCCAACACAGGGGCACTGAAGCTTTCTTT. The whole variable domain, remainder taken from reference TRBV5-1 and TRBJ1-1, is KAGVTQTPRYLIKTRGQQVTLSCSPISGHRSVSWYQQTPGQGLQFLFEYFSETQRNKGNFPGRFSGRQFSNSRSEMNVSTLELGDSALYLCASSQHRGTEAFFGQGTRLTVV.

This chain uses TRBV5-6 with TRBJ1-1; TRBD1 matches 7 bases. Germline V gene lookup returns CDR1 SGHDT and CDR2 YYEEEE. V lost 4 bases and J lost 1; bases outside the gene matches: 7. This CDR3 has 15 residues. CDR3 sequence: CASSPTGWGNTEAFF. The CDR3, as DNA: TGTGCCAGCAGCCCGACAGGGTGGGGGAACACTGAAGCTTTCTTT.

The chain couples TRBV28 to TRBJ2-1, with unresolved D. This CDR3 is built from 15 residues. Germline V gene data show CDR1 as MDHEN and CDR2 as SYDVKM. Trimming removed 5 bases from V and 0 bases from J, with 11 bases in between. For the CDR3, the DNA is TGTGCCAGCAGTCCCCCAGGCAACTCCTACAATGAGCAGTTCTTC. Protein sequence: CASSPPGNSYNEQFF.

The V and J genes are TRBV6-1 and TRBJ1-4, with D possibly being TRBD1 (6 bases). The CDR3 has 15 amino acids. The V gene's germline CDR1 is MNHNS and CDR2 SASEGT. V gave up 1 base and J gave up 8 bases, with 14 bases separating them. CDR3 sequence: CASSEGNRVGEKLFF. DNA of the CDR3: TGTGCCAGCAGTGAAGGGAACAGGGTGGGGGAAAAACTGTTTTTT.

This chain uses TRBV7-9 with TRBJ2-5; 13 bases fit TRBD2. The CDR3 totals 16 residues. The germline CDR1 and CDR2 sequences are SEHNR and FQNEAQ (reference sequence). V lost 5 bases and J lost 2; bases outside the gene matches: 5. CDR3 amino acids: CASSRTSGGYQETQYF. CDR3 bases: TGTGCCAGCAGCCGGACTAGCGGGGGATATCAAGAGACCCAGTACTTC.

As DNA, the CDR3 is TGCGCCAGCAGCTACTCCCCGACTAGCGGGGGCGCAGATACGCAGTATTTT. This gives the protein CASSYSPTSGGADTQYF. The rearrangement joins TRBV5-1 to TRBJ2-3; 12 positions agree with TRBD2. The ends lost 3 bases at V and 4 bases at J; junction bases unmatched: 9. This CDR3 has 17 residues. Germline assignment: CDR1 SGHRS and CDR2 YFSETQ.

The chain uses TRBV9 and TRBJ1-6, with a tentative D call TRBD1 (6 bases). Trimming shortened V by 4 bases and J by 6 bases, and 14 bases separated the two germline ends. Germline V gene sequence: CDR1 SGDLS, CDR2 YYNGEE. This CDR3 is 15 amino acids long. CDR3: CASSTYRDVNSPLHF. CDR3 DNA sequence: TGTGCCAGCAGCACTTACAGGGACGTTAATTCACCCCTCCACTTT.

V gene TRBV18 combines with J gene TRBJ1-4, with D tentatively TRBD1 (5 bases). The germline V and J ends were trimmed by 3 bases and 7 bases, with 18 bases remaining between them. The CDR3 consists of 16 residues. Germline V gives CDR1 KGHSH, CDR2 LQKENI. DNA of the CDR3: TGTGCCAGCTCACCCCCCGGGCCCCGGGGGAGTGAAAAACTGTTTTTT. Its protein product is CASSPPGPRGSEKLFF.